The 8 T cell receptor beta chains reported below all come from one sample, sequenced in a study of T cell responses to AZD1222 COVID-19 vaccine. Method: immunoSEQ multiplex PCR; TCRdb's copy keeps in-frame clones and lacks some. The sample lists 70,000 to 90,000 clones, about 88% occurring once. The source material was peripheral blood, sampled on day 0 of AZD1222 vaccination. Every receptor here comes from an adult in good health.

The chain links TRBV5-4 to TRBJ2-7; D is ambiguous. V lost 0 bases and J 2 bases, leaving 6 bases between the germline ends. CDR1 is SGHNT, CDR2 YYREEE, per germline (reference sequence). The CDR3 extends over 13 amino acids. Written as DNA, the CDR3 is TGTGCCAGCAGCTTGGAGGGTGCCTACGAGCAGTACTTC. Amino acids: CASSLEGAYEQYF. Complete variable domain (other parts from reference TRBV5-4 and TRBJ2-7): ETGVTQSPTHLIKTRGQQVTLRCSSQSGHNTVSWYQQALGQGPQFIFQYYREEENGRGNFPPRFSGLQFPNYSSELNVNALELDDSALYLCASSLEGAYEQYFGPGTRLTVT.

The CDR3 loop is CASSLTSAGGYTF. CDR3 sequence (DNA): TGTGCCAGCAGCTTAACGTCTGCGGGGGGCTACACCTTC. The rearrangement uses TRBV7-3 and TRBJ1-2; D remains unclear. Trimming took 0 bases from V and 8 from J, leaving 10 bases between them. There are 13 residues in the CDR3. CDR1 and CDR2 from the germline V gene are SGHTA and FQGTGA.

The CDR3 spells CASSKRVRGGGELFF. The CDR3 nucleotides are TGTGCCAGCAGCAAAAGGGTCAGGGGTGGCGGGGAGCTGTTTTTT. This chain joins TRBV21-1 and TRBJ2-2; the D segment call TRBD1 is taken from the table without a DNA check. TRBV21-1 is a listed pseudogene. The CDR3 loop spans 15 amino acids.

The gene calls are TRBV12-3 or TRBV12-4 and TRBJ1-2; maybe TRBD1 (5 bases). Trimming shortened V by 4 bases and J by 8 bases, and 8 bases separated the two germline ends. The CDR3 extends over 11 amino acids. As DNA, the CDR3 is TGTGCCAGCAGTTCAAGGGGAGGCTACACCTTC. Amino acids: CASSSRGGYTF.

The chain recombines TRBV9 with TRBJ2-7; the D gene is possibly TRBD1 (6 bases). The germline gives CDR1 SGDLS, CDR2 YYNGEE. Deletions cut 0 bases from V and 3 bases from J, with 13 bases between. This CDR3 comprises 15 residues. CDR3 sequence reads: CASSVGPGTNYEQYF. CDR3 nucleotides: TGTGCCAGCAGCGTAGGCCCGGGGACAAACTACGAGCAGTACTTC.

This clone was recorded only once. The chain employs TRBV18 and TRBJ2-5; TRBD2 is a possible D gene (5 bases). The CDR3 consists of 15 residues. The germline gives CDR1 KGHSH, CDR2 LQKENI. V lost 3 bases to trimming and J lost 3 bases, with 14 bases between them. CDR3 amino acids: CASSPGVGREETQYF. The CDR3 region has the DNA TGTGCCAGCTCACCCGGGGTGGGCAGAGAAGAGACCCAGTACTTC.

The chain has TRBV5-8 and TRBJ1-1; TRBD1 aligns across 10 bases. V lost 0 bases to trimming and J lost 2 bases; unmatched junction nucleotides: 10. Per the germline V gene, CDR1 is SGHTS and CDR2 is YDEGEE. This CDR3 is 18 amino acids long. CDR3 sequence reads: CASSLVHDRGRINTEAFF. For the CDR3, the DNA is TGTGCCAGCAGCTTGGTCCACGACAGGGGGCGCATAAACACTGAAGCTTTCTTT.

CDR3 protein: CASSGRTRTGETQYF. CDR3 in DNA: TGTGCCAGCAGTGGACGGACTAGAACGGGGGAGACCCAGTACTTC. The chain uses TRBV2 and TRBJ2-5, with 7 positions matching TRBD2. The CDR3 extends over 15 amino acids. Germline-derived CDR1 and CDR2 are SNHLY and FYNNEI. J was trimmed by 5 bases and V by 4 bases; bases with no gene match: 10.